These 30 T cell receptor beta chains were sequenced from one sample in a study of resident and recirculating memory T cells in vitiligo. Produced via immunoSEQ multiplex PCR; TCRdb's table is partial and in-frame only. The sample shows more than 65,000 clones, 91% of them seen only once. Sequencing was carried out using blood. All receptors come from a male donor with vitiligo.

The chain uses TRBV25-1 and TRBJ2-2; 7 bases match TRBD1. The CDR3 is made up of 13 amino acids. Germline CDR1 and CDR2: MGHDK and SYGVNS. J lost 3 bases, V lost 6 bases, and 1 base had no gene match. The CDR3 sequence: CASRGQYTGELFF. In DNA form, the CDR3 reads TGTGCCAGCAGGGGACAGTACACCGGGGAGCTGTTTTTT.

V is TRBV5-8 and J is TRBJ1-1, with 10 bases lining up with TRBD1. The CDR3 loop spans 15 amino acids. Germline CDR1 and CDR2: SGHTS and YDEGEE. Trimming removed 4 bases from V and 1 base from J; junction bases left unmatched: 4. The CDR3 sequence is CASSRDRGGNTEAFF. The CDR3 DNA sequence: TGTGCCAGCAGCCGGGACAGGGGTGGGAACACTGAAGCTTTCTTT. The full variable domain, in which reference TRBV5-8 and TRBJ1-1 provide the parts outside the CDR3, is EAGVTQSPTHLIKTRGQQATLRCSPISGHTSVYWYQQALGLGLQFLLWYDEGEERNRGNFPPRFSGRQFPNYSSELNVNALELEDSALYLCASSRDRGGNTEAFFGQGTRLTVV.

The chain is built from TRBV27 and TRBJ1-3, with D possibly TRBD1 on 5 matching bases. Between the trimmed V and J ends, which lost 6 bases and 0 bases, there was a span of 9 bases. The germline V gene encodes CDR1 MNHEY and CDR2 SMNVEV (reference sequence). The CDR3 runs 14 residues. The CDR3 bases are TGTGCCAGCAGAAAGACAGCCTCTGGAAACACCATATATTTT. As protein: CASRKTASGNTIYF.

The chain joins TRBV7-2 to TRBJ2-5, with a tentative D call TRBD1 (6 bases). Germline CDR1 SGHTA, CDR2 FQGNSA. V lost 7 bases, J lost 1 base, and 10 bases lay in between. The CDR3 contains 13 residues. Written as DNA, the CDR3 is TGTGCCAGCACTTACAGGGTCCAAGAGACCCAGTACTTC. As protein: CASTYRVQETQYF.

The chain combines TRBV5-8 with TRBJ2-2; D possibly corresponds to TRBD1 (6 bases). Trimming took 0 bases from V and 2 from J, leaving 11 bases between them. From germline, CDR1 is SGHTS and CDR2 YDEGEE. This CDR3 contains 16 residues. The CDR3 region is CASSLEGTRNTGELFF. CDR3 DNA sequence: TGTGCCAGCAGCTTGGAAGGGACACGAAACACCGGGGAGCTGTTTTTT.

The V call is TRBV4-3, the J call TRBJ2-1, with 13 nucleotides matching TRBD2. Losses at the gene ends were 0 bases for V and 0 bases for J; bases not matched to a gene: 5. This CDR3 region has 19 residues. Germline loops: CDR1 LGHNA, CDR2 YSLEER. The CDR3 DNA follows: TGCGCCAGCAGCCAAGACAGACTAGCGGGGGGACGCTCCTACAATGAGCAGTTCTTC. It encodes CASSQDRLAGGRSYNEQFF.

The V gene is TRBV6-5, the J gene TRBJ2-1; 7 positions agree with TRBD1. J was trimmed by 4 bases and V by 10 bases; bases with no gene match: 7. The germline CDR1 and CDR2 sequences are MNHEY and SVGAGI. This CDR3 spans 13 amino acids. The CDR3 spells CATTGTEYNEQFF. The CDR3 region has the DNA TGTGCCACTACCGGGACAGAGTACAATGAGCAGTTCTTC.

The chain combines TRBV9 with TRBJ1-6; the match to TRBD1 covers 11 bases. With V trimmed by 2 bases and J by 16 bases, 8 bases remained unmatched. CDR3 length: 14 amino acids. The germline V gene has CDR1 SGDLS and CDR2 YYNGEE. CDR3 in amino acids: CASSVGTGGTPLHF. The DNA for the CDR3 is TGTGCCAGCAGCGTGGGGACAGGGGGGACTCCTCTCCACTTT.

V is TRBV6-4 and J is TRBJ2-3, with D perhaps TRBD1 (8 bases). V was cut by 2 bases and J by 3 bases, with 15 bases left in between. The germline CDR1 and CDR2 sequences are MRHNA and SNTAGT. CDR3 length: 16 residues. The CDR3 protein is CASSDQQGGGTDTQYF. Written as DNA, the CDR3 is TGTGCCAGCAGTGACCAACAGGGGGGGGGAACAGATACGCAGTATTTT.

This clone was seen just once. The V gene is TRBV7-9, the J gene TRBJ2-7; 8 nucleotides match TRBD1. The CDR3 is made up of 14 amino acids. Germline V gene lookup returns CDR1 SEHNR and CDR2 FQNEAQ (reference sequence). J lost 6 bases, V lost 4 bases, and 8 bases had no gene match. CDR3 loop: CASSSTGELIEQYF. The DNA for the CDR3 is TGTGCCAGCAGCTCGACAGGGGAATTGATCGAGCAGTACTTC.

The CDR3 sequence: CASSFPGGYGYTF. For the CDR3, the DNA is TGTGCCAGCAGTTTCCCAGGGGGCTATGGCTACACCTTC. The chain employs TRBV6-5 and TRBJ1-2; 7 bases fit TRBD1. Germline CDR1 and CDR2: MNHEY and SVGAGI. The CDR3 totals 13 residues. The junction had 3 bases not matched to a gene; V was cut back by 4 bases and J by 4 bases.

This rearrangement joins TRBV19 to TRBJ2-2; D is possibly TRBD1 (6 bases). This CDR3 contains 14 residues. Germline V lookup: CDR1 LNHDA, CDR2 SQIVND (reference sequence). Trimming left V 7 bases short and J 5 bases short, with 14 bases between. The CDR3 DNA reads as TGTGCCAGTACCTTCATAGGGGGAACCGGGGAGCTGTTTTTT. This gives the protein CASTFIGGTGELFF.

J is TRBJ2-4 and V is TRBV4-1; 9 bases agree with TRBD2. Trimming at V came to 4 bases and at J to 2 bases, leaving 15 bases not matched to a gene. The CDR3 runs to 19 residues. Germline assignment: CDR1 MGHRA and CDR2 YSYEKL. The CDR3 sequence is CASSLIPRGGGASKNIQYF. The CDR3 bases are TGCGCCAGCAGCCTTATACCAAGGGGCGGGGGGGCATCCAAAAACATTCAGTACTTC.

The chain is built from TRBV5-1 and TRBJ2-4; 16 bases map to TRBD2. Per the germline V gene, CDR1 is SGHRS and CDR2 is YFSETQ. The V segment lost 7 bases and the J segment 8 bases; nucleotides outside the gene matches: 15. The CDR3 length is 18 residues. CDR3 loop: CASSTGTSGGAFLDIQYF. Written as DNA, the CDR3 is TGCGCCAGCTCGACCGGGACTAGCGGGGGGGCCTTTCTGGACATTCAGTACTTC.

The chain employs TRBV5-6 and TRBJ1-2; no definite D call. Germline values: CDR1 SGHDT, CDR2 YYEEEE. Between the trimmed V and J ends, which lost 0 bases and 4 bases, there was a span of 4 bases. This CDR3 comprises 12 residues. This CDR3 is CASSLGSYGYTF. The CDR3 DNA is TGTGCCAGCAGCTTGGGCAGCTATGGCTACACCTTC.

The gene calls are TRBV18 and TRBJ1-2; 10 bases map to TRBD1. The CDR3 is 14 residues long. In germline, CDR1 is KGHSH, CDR2 LQKENI. With V trimmed by 4 bases and J by 6 bases, 5 bases remained unmatched. The chain's CDR3 is CASSRGTGVDGYTF. The CDR3 coding sequence is TGTGCCAGCTCACGAGGGACAGGGGTCGATGGCTACACCTTC.

This clone was seen once. The chain uses TRBV5-6 and TRBJ1-2; 12 bases fit TRBD1. Germline V gives CDR1 SGHDT, CDR2 YYEEEE. V trimming: 0 bases; J trimming: 7 bases; junction bases outside the gene matches: 7. The CDR3 loop spans 16 amino acids. CDR3 coding DNA: TGTGCCAGCAGCTTGGTTGGTGGGACAGGGGGCTCTGGCTACACCTTC. It translates to CASSLVGGTGGSGYTF. The whole variable domain, filled in from reference TRBV5-6 and TRBJ1-2, reads DAGVTQSPTHLIKTRGQQVTLRCSPKSGHDTVSWYQQALGQGPQFIFQYYEEEERQRGNFPDRFSGHQFPNYSSELNVNALLLGDSALYLCASSLVGGTGGSGYTFGSGTRLTVV.

The chain has TRBV6-5 and TRBJ2-5, with TRBD2 identical over 11 bases. Trimming took 5 bases from V and 4 from J; bases not matched to a gene: 6. Germline V lookup: CDR1 MNHEY, CDR2 SVGAGI. The CDR3 runs 15 residues. The CDR3 loop reads CASSHSGGAGETQYF. Here the CDR3 DNA reads TGTGCCAGCAGTCATAGCGGGGGGGCCGGAGAGACCCAGTACTTC.

The rearrangement links TRBV1 to TRBJ2-5; the listed D gene, TRBD2, was not tested against the DNA. TRBV1 is recorded as a pseudogene. This CDR3 has 15 amino acids. CDR3 bases: TGCACCAGCAGCCGAGATAGCGGGGGTTGGGAGACCCAGTACTTC. As protein: CTSSRDSGGWETQYF.

This clone appeared a single time. This chain joins TRBV28 and TRBJ1-2, with 9 bases identical to TRBD1. Trimming cost V 4 bases and J 5 bases; bases outside gene matches: 5. Germline CDR1 MDHEN, CDR2 SYDVKM. This CDR3 is 14 amino acids long. CDR3 region: CASSSDRGYYGYTF. The CDR3 bases are TGTGCCAGCAGTTCGGACAGGGGCTATTATGGCTACACCTTC.

There are a few counts of this clone. CDR3 DNA: TGTGCCAGCAGTTCGCAGATAGGGAGGAATCAGCCCCAGCATTTT. Translating it yields CASSSQIGRNQPQHF. This chain links TRBV28 with TRBJ1-5; no firm D call. The CDR3 runs 15 residues. Trimming cost V 4 bases and J 4 bases, with 14 bases left between them. Germline-derived CDR1 and CDR2 are MDHEN and SYDVKM. Full variable domain (rest looked up from reference TRBV28 and TRBJ1-5): DVKVTQSSRYLVKRTGEKVFLECVQDMDHENMFWYRQDPGLGLRLIYFSYDVKMKEKGDIPEGYSVSREKKERFSLILESASTNQTSMYLCASSSQIGRNQPQHFGDGTRLSIL.

V is TRBV4-3 and J is TRBJ2-5, with D perhaps TRBD1 (6 bases). The CDR3 runs 15 residues. CDR1 LGHNA and CDR2 YSLEER come from the germline V gene. Trimming cost V 0 bases and J 5 bases, with 13 bases left between them. The chain's CDR3 is CASSQDGYRAETQYF. CDR3 DNA: TGCGCCAGCAGCCAAGATGGTTACAGGGCGGAGACCCAGTACTTC.

The chain uses TRBV2 and TRBJ1-3; no definite D call. The CDR3 is made up of 13 amino acids. Germline V CDR1 and CDR2: SNHLY, FYNNEI. The germline V and J ends were trimmed by 7 bases and 2 bases, with 9 bases remaining between them. The CDR3, as DNA: TGTGCCAGCACCACAGATACTGGAAACACCATATATTTT. Translation: CASTTDTGNTIYF. The full variable domain, in which reference TRBV2 and TRBJ1-3 provide the parts outside the CDR3, is EPEVTQTPSHQVTQMGQEVILRCVPISNHLYFYWYRQILGQKVEFLVSFYNNEISEKSEIFDDQFSVERPDGSNFTLKIRSTKLEDSAMYFCASTTDTGNTIYFGEGSWLTVV.

V and J are TRBV19 and TRBJ1-2; TRBD1 matches 8 bases. The CDR3 is 12 amino acids. The germline V gene encodes CDR1 LNHDA and CDR2 SQIVND (reference sequence). The V segment lost 8 bases and the J segment 7 bases; nucleotides outside the gene matches: 6. CDR3 protein: CASGPTGVGYTF. In DNA, the CDR3 is TGTGCCAGTGGTCCGACAGGGGTTGGCTACACCTTC.

The chain carries TRBV11-3 and TRBJ2-1, with a weak D call TRBD2 (6 bases). CDR3 size: 16 residues. CDR1 SGHNT and CDR2 YENEEA come from the germline V gene. V gave up 0 bases and J gave up 5 bases, with 14 bases separating them. This CDR3 is CASSLEMGGEDNEQFF. In DNA, the CDR3 is TGTGCCAGCAGCTTAGAAATGGGGGGAGAGGACAATGAGCAGTTCTTC.

This clone was counted between two and nine times. V and J are TRBV28 and TRBJ1-4; no definite D call. V lost 3 bases, J lost 0 bases, and 5 bases lay in between. The CDR3 is 14 amino acids. The germline gives CDR1 MDHEN, CDR2 SYDVKM. Here the CDR3 reads CASSFSSTNEKLFF. The CDR3, as DNA: TGTGCCAGCAGTTTCAGTTCAACTAATGAAAAACTGTTTTTT.

The chain combines TRBV5-6 with TRBJ2-3, with D possibly TRBD2 on 5 matching bases. This CDR3 contains 15 residues. Trimming left V 2 bases short and J 3 bases short, with 13 bases between. CDR1 and CDR2 from the germline V gene are SGHDT and YYEEEE. CDR3 sequence: CASSFLLAGTDTQYF. The CDR3 coding sequence is TGTGCCAGCAGCTTCCTCCTAGCTGGTACAGATACGCAGTATTTT.

The rearrangement joins TRBV23-1 to TRBJ1-6; 10 nucleotides line up with TRBD1. TRBV23-1 is annotated as an ORF whose role is uncertain. V shed 5 bases, J shed 10 bases, and the junction held 11 bases outside the gene matches. This CDR3 contains 16 residues. The CDR3 region is CASSNYTGTGVSPLHF. The CDR3 DNA reads as TGCGCCAGCAGTAACTATACCGGGACAGGGGTCTCACCCCTCCACTTT.

The V and J genes are TRBV7-9 and TRBJ2-1, with a weak D call TRBD1 (6 bases). The germline V and J ends were trimmed by 6 bases and 2 bases, with 8 bases remaining between them. This CDR3 is built from 13 residues. CDR1 is SEHNR, CDR2 FQNEAQ, per germline (reference sequence). CDR3 amino acids: CASSNRAYNEQFF. The CDR3 DNA reads TGTGCCAGCAGTAACAGGGCCTACAATGAGCAGTTCTTC.

The chain recombines TRBV7-9 with TRBJ2-7; the D gene is possibly TRBD2 (6 bases). The CDR3 covers 16 residues. Trimming removed 0 bases at V and 7 bases at J, with 19 bases between. Per germline, CDR1 SEHNR and CDR2 FQNEAQ (reference sequence). The CDR3 reads CASSLARRETFGEQYF. The CDR3 nucleotides read TGTGCCAGCAGCTTAGCACGCCGGGAGACCTTTGGAGAGCAGTACTTC.